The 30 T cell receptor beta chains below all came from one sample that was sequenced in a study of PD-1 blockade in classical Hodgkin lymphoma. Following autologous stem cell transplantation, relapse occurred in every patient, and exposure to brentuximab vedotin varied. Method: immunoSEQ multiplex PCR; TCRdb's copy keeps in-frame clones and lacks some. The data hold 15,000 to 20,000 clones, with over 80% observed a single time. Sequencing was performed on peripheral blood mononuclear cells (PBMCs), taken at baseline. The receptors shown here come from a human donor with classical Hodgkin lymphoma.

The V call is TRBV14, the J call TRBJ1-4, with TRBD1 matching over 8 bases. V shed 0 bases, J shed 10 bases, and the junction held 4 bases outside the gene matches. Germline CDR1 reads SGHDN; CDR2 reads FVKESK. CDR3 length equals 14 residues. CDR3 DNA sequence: TGTGCCAGCAGCCAAGATTCAACAGGGGGAAAACTGTTTTTT. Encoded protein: CASSQDSTGGKLFF.

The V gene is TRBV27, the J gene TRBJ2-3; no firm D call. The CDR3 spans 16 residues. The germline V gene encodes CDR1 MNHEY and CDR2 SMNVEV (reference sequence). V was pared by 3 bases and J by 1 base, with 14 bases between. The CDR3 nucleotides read TGTGCCAGCAGTTTTTTCCCGAGAGTTGGCACAGATACGCAGTATTTT. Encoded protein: CASSFFPRVGTDTQYF.

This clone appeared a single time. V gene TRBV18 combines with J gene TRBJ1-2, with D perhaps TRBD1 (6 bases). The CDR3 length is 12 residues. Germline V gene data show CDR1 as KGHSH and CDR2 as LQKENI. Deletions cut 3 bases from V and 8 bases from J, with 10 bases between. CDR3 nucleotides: TGTGCCAGCTCACCCCCAGGGGTCGGCTACACCTTC. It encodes CASSPPGVGYTF. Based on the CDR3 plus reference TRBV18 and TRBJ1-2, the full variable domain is NAGVMQNPRHLVRRRGQEARLRCSPMKGHSHVYWYRQLPEEGLKFMVYLQKENIIDESGMPKERFSAEFPKEGPSILRIQQVVRGDSAAYFCASSPPGVGYTFGSGTRLTVV.

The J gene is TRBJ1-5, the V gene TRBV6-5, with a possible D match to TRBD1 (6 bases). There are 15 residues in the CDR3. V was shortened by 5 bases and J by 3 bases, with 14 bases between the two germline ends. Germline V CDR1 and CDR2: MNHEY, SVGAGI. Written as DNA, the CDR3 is TGTGCCAGCAGTGCGGTGCCAGGGGACAATCAGCCCCAGCATTTT. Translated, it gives CASSAVPGDNQPQHF.

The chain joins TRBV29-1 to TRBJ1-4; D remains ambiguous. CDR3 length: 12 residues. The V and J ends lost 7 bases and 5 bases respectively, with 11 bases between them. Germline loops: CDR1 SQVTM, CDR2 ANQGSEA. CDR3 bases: TGCAGCGGCGAAGACCTGAATGAAAAACTGTTTTTT. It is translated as CSGEDLNEKLFF.

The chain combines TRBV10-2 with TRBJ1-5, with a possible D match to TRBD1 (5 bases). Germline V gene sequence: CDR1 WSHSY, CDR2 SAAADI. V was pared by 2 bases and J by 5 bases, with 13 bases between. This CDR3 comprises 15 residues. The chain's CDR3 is CASSEMFGGDQPQHF. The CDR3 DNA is TGCGCCAGCAGTGAGATGTTCGGGGGTGATCAGCCCCAGCATTTT.

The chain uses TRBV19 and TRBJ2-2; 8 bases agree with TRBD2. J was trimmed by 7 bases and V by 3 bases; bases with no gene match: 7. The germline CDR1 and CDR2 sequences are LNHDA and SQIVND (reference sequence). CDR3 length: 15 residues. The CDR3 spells CASSMGAGAFGELFF. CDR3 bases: TGTGCCAGTAGTATGGGAGCGGGGGCGTTCGGGGAGCTGTTTTTT.

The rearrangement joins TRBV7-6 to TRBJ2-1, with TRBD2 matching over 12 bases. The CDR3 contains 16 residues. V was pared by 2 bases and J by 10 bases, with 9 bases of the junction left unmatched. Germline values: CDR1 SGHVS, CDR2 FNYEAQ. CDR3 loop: CASSLPGLAGIREQFF. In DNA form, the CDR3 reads TGTGCCAGCAGCTTACCCGGACTAGCGGGAATTAGAGAGCAGTTCTTC.

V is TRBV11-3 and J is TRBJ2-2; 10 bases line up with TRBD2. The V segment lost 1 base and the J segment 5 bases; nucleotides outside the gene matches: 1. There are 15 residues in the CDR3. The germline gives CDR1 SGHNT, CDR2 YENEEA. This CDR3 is CASSLVAGGTGELFF. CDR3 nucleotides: TGTGCCAGCAGCTTAGTAGCGGGGGGTACCGGGGAGCTGTTTTTT.

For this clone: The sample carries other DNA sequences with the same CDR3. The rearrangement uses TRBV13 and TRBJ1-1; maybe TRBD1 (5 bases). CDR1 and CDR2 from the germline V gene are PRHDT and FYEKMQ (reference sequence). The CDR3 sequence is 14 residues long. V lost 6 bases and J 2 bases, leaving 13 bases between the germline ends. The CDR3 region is CASRRSGGNTEAFF. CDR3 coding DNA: TGTGCCAGCAGGCGATCCGGGGGAAACACTGAAGCTTTCTTT. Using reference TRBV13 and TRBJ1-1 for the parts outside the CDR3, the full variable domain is AAGVIQSPRHLIKEKRETATLKCYPIPRHDTVYWYQQGPGQDPQFLISFYEKMQSDKGSIPDRFSAQQFSDYHSELNMSSLELGDSALYFCASRRSGGNTEAFFGQGTRLTVV.

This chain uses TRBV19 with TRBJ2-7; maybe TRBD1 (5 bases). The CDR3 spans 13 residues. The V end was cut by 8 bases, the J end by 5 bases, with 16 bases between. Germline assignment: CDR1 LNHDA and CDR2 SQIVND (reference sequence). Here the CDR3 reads CASSLASRDEQYF. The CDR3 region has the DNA TGTGCCAGTTCTCTTGCGAGCAGGGACGAGCAGTACTTC.

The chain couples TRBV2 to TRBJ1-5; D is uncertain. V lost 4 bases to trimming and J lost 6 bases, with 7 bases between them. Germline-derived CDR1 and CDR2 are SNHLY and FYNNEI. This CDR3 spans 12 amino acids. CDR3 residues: CASSGDGQPQHF. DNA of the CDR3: TGTGCCAGCAGTGGAGATGGTCAGCCCCAGCATTTT.

CDR3 in DNA: TGTGCCAGTACCTTGACAGGGGTTGACTATGGCTACACCTTC. The encoded protein is CASTLTGVDYGYTF. The J gene is TRBJ1-2, the V gene TRBV19, with 8 bases identical to TRBD1. CDR3 size: 14 residues. After removal of 7 bases from V and 3 bases from J, the junction contained 7 bases not matched to a gene. Germline V gives CDR1 LNHDA, CDR2 SQIVND (reference sequence).

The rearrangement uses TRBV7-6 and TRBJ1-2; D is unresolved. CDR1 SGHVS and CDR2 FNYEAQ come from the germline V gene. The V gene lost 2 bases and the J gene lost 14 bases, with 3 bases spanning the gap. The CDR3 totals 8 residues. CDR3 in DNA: TGTGCCAGCAGCTTATGGACCTTC. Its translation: CASSLWTF.

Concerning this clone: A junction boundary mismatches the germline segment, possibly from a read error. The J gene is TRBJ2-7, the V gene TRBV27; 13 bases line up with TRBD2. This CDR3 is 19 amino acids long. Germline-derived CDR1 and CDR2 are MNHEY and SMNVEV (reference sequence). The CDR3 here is CASSLSRRGLAGESSEQYF. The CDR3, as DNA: TGTGCCAGCAGTTTATCGAGGCGCGGACTAGCGGGAGAGTCCTCCGAGCAGTACTTC.

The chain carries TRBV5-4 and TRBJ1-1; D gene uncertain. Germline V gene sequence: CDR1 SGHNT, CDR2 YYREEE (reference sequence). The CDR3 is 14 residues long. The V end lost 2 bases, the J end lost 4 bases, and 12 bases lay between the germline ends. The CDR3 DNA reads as TGTGCCAGCAGCTTAGACTTGAGGAGCACTGAAGCTTTCTTT. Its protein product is CASSLDLRSTEAFF. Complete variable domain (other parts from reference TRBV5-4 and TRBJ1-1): ETGVTQSPTHLIKTRGQQVTLRCSSQSGHNTVSWYQQALGQGPQFIFQYYREEENGRGNFPPRFSGLQFPNYSSELNVNALELDDSALYLCASSLDLRSTEAFFGQGTRLTVV.

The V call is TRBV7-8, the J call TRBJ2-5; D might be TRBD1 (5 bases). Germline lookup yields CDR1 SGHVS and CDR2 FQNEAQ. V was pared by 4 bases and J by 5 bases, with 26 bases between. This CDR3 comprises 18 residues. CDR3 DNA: TGTGCCAGCAGCTCACACGACAGCCCTCTAGGCGACCGGGAGACCCAGTACTTC. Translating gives CASSSHDSPLGDRETQYF.

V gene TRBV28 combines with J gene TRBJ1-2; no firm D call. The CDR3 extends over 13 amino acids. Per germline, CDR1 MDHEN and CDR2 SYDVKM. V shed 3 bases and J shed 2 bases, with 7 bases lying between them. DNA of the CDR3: TGTGCCAGCAGTTTGCCAGCAAACTATGGCTACACCTTC. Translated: CASSLPANYGYTF.

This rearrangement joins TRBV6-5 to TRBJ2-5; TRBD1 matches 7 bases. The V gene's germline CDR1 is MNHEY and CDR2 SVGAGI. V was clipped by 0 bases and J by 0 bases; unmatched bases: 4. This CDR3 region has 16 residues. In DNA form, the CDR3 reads TGTGCCAGCAGTTACTCCCCCGACAGGGACCAAGAGACCCAGTACTTC. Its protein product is CASSYSPDRDQETQYF.

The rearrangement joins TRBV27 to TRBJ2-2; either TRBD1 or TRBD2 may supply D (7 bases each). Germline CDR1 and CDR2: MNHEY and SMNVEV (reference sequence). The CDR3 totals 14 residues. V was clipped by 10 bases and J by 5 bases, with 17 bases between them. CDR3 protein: CATSRQGGTGELFF. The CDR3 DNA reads TGTGCCACCTCCAGACAGGGAGGGACCGGGGAGCTGTTTTTT.

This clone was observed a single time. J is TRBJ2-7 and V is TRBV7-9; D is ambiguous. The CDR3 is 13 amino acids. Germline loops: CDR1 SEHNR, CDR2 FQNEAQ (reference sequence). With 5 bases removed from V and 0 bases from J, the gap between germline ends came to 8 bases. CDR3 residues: CASSLNPSYEQYF. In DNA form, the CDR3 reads TGTGCCAGCAGCCTCAACCCCTCCTACGAGCAGTACTTC.

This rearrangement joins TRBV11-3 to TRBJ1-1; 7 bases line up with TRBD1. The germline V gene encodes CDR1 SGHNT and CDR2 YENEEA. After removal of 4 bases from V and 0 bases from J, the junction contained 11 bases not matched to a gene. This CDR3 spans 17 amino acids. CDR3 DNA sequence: TGTGCCAGCAGCTCGAAACAGGGGACCTACTTGAACACTGAAGCTTTCTTT. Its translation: CASSSKQGTYLNTEAFF.

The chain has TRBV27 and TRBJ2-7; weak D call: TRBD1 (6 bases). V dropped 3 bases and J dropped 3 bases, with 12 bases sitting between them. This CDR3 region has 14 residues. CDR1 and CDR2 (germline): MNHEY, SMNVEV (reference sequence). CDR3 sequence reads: CASSFGTPLYEQYF. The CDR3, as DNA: TGTGCCAGCAGTTTCGGGACACCTCTCTACGAGCAGTACTTC.

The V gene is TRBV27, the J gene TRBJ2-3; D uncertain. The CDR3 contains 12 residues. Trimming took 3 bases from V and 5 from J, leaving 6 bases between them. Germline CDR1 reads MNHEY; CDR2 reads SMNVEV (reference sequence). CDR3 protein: CASSFPRDTQYF. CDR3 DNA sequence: TGTGCCAGCAGTTTCCCCAGAGATACGCAGTATTTT.

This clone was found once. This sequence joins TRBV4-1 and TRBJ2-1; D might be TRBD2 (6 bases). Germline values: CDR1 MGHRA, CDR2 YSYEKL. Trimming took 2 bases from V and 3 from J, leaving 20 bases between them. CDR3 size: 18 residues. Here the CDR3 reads CASSQTTLTLADYNEQFF. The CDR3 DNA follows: TGCGCCAGCAGCCAAACAACTTTAACCTTAGCGGACTACAATGAGCAGTTCTTC.

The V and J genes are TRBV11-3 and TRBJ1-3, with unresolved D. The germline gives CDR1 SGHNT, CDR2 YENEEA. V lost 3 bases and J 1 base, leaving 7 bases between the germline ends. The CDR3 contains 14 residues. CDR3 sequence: CASSFGESGNTIYF. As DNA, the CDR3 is TGTGCCAGCAGCTTTGGGGAATCTGGAAACACCATATATTTT.

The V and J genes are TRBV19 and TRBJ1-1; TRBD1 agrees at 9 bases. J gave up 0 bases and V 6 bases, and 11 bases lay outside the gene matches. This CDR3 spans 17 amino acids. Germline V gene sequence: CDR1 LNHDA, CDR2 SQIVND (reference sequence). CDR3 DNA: TGTGCCAGTAGCTACGGGACAGGGAGAACGCTGAACACTGAAGCTTTCTTT. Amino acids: CASSYGTGRTLNTEAFF.

CDR3 DNA sequence: TGTGCCAGCAGCCAAGCACGGGGGGAACAAGAGACCCAGTACTTC. Translation: CASSQARGEQETQYF. This chain links TRBV4-2 with TRBJ2-5, with TRBD2 matching over 7 bases. Germline loops: CDR1 LGHNA, CDR2 YNFKEQ. V shed 1 base and J 2 bases; nucleotides not matched to a gene: 4. The CDR3 has 15 amino acids.

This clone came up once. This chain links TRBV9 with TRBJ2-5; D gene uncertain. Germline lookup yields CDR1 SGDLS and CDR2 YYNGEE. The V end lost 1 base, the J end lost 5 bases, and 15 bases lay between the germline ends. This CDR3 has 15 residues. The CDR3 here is CASSVSQDVGETQYF. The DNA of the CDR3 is TGTGCCAGCAGCGTATCTCAGGACGTAGGGGAGACCCAGTACTTC. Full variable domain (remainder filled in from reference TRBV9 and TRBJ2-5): DSGVTQTPKHLITATGQRVTLRCSPRSGDLSVYWYQQSLDQGLQFLIQYYNGEERAKGNILERFSAQQFPDLHSELNLSSLELGDSALYFCASSVSQDVGETQYFGPGTRLLVL.

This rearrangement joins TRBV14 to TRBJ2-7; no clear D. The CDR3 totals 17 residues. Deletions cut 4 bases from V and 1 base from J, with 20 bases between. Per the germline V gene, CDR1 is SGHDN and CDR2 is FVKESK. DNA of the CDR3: TGTGCCAGCAGCCCGTACGCGACCCAGGATCTGTCCTACGAGCAGTACTTC. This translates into CASSPYATQDLSYEQYF.